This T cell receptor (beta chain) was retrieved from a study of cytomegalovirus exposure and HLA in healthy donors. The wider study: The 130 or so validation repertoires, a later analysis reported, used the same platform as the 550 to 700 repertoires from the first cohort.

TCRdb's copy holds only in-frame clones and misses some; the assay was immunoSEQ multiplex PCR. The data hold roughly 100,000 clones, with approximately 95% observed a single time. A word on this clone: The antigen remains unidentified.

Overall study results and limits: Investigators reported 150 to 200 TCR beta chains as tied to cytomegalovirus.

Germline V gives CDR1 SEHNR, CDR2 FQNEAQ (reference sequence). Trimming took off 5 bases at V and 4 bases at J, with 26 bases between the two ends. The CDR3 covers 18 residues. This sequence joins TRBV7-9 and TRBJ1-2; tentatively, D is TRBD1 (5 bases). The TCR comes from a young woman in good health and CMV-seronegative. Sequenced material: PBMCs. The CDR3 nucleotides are TGTGCCAGCAGCCTCGGGGGTTTAAGCACGAACAAAGCCTATGGCTACACCTTC. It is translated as CASSLGGLSTNKAYGYTF.